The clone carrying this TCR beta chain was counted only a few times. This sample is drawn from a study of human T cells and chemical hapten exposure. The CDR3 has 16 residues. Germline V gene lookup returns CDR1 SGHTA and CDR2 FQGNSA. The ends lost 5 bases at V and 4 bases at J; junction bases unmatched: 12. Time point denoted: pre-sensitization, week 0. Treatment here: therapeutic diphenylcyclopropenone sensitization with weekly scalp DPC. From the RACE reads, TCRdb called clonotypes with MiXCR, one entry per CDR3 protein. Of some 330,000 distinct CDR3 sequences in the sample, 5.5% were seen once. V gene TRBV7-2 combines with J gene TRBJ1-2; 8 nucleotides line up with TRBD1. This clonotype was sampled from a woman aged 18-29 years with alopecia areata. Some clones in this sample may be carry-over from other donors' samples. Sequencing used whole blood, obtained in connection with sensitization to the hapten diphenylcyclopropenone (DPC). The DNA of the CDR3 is TGTGCCAGCAGCATGAGACAGGGGCTCAACACCTATGGCTACACCTTC. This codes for CASSMRQGLNTYGYTF.